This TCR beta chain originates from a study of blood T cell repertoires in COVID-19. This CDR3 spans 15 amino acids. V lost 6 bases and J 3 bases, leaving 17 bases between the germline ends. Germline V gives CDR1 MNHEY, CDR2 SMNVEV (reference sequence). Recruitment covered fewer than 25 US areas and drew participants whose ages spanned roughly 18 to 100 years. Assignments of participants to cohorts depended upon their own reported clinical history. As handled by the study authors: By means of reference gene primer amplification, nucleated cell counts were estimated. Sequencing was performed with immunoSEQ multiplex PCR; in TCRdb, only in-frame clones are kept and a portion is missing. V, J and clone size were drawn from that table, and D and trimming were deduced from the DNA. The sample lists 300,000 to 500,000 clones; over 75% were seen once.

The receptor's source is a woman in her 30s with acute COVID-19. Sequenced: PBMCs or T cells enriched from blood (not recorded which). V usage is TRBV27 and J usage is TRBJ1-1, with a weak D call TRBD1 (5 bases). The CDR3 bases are TGTGCCAGCAGCCCTGCAGGGTCGAAAGACACTGAAGCTTTCTTT. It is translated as CASSPAGSKDTEAFF.